The sample holds many counts of the clone carrying this T cell receptor beta chain. The data were obtained in a study of metastatic and nonmetastatic thyroid tumors. Looking at the study overall: Samples came from malignant and benign thyroid patients, and repertoires were compared across blood and tumor or nodule tissue.

V was pared by 1 base and J by 4 bases, with 11 bases between. Germline V lookup: CDR1 DFQATT, CDR2 SNEGSKA (reference sequence). The CDR3 runs 13 residues. TCRdb reanalyzed the PCR reads with MiXCR. The repertoire includes more than 25,000 clones, 20% to 25% of them detected once, and around 28% sits in the top ten. Patients underwent thyroid surgery, and none had received any treatment before it. Input material: blood. The chain employs TRBV20-1 and TRBJ2-7; tentative D call: TRBD1 (6 bases). This receptor was obtained from a male donor with papillary thyroid cancer or a benign thyroid nodule (not recorded which). Some clones in this sample may be carry-over from other donors' samples. CDR3 sequence: CSARGRTDYEQYF. CDR3 nucleotide sequence: TGCAGTGCTAGAGGAAGGACAGATTACGAGCAGTACTTC.